These 31 T cell receptor beta chains were sequenced from one sample in a study of shared clonotypes between healthy human individuals (dated by TCRdb to 2018 to 2021). The library was built by means of the immunoSEQ multiplex PCR assay. This immuneACCESS table, as held by TCRdb, lists in-frame sequences with V and J called but not all clones. Of the missing ones, under half trace to an unresolved V gene in checked studies; the others have no known cause. Counted in this sample were about 2.1 million clones; 90% to 95% of them appeared once. Of the sample, over 1.5% is held by the ten largest clones. CD8 naive samples consisted of CD45RO-negative cells that were positively selected for CCR7, yielding a CD45RA+CCR7+ population without TemRA cells. The specimen sequenced was naive CD8+ T cells from PBMCs. Taken with the paper, the label for cell subset or site translates to: CD45RA+CCR7+. These TCRs come from a man aged 18 to 29 in good health. Some clones in this sample may be carry-over from other donors' samples.

This clone occurred once. The chain recombines TRBV27 with TRBJ1-1; D gene ambiguous. Germline V CDR1 and CDR2: MNHEY, SMNVEV (reference sequence). Deletions cut 5 bases from V and 6 bases from J, with 16 bases between. This CDR3 has 14 residues. CDR3 sequence: CASSVLSGAPEAFF. In nucleotides, the CDR3 is TGTGCCAGCAGTGTCCTGTCGGGAGCCCCTGAAGCTTTCTTT.

This chain connects TRBV10-2 to TRBJ2-3; 9 positions agree with TRBD2. The CDR3 has 14 amino acids. Per the germline V gene, CDR1 is WSHSY and CDR2 is SAAADI. V trimming: 4 bases; J trimming: 1 base; junction bases outside the gene matches: 0. The CDR3 loop reads CASSVAGGTDTQYF. For the CDR3, the DNA is TGCGCCAGCAGTGTAGCGGGAGGCACAGATACGCAGTATTTT.

The chain is built from TRBV9 and TRBJ1-2; D uncertain. The germline V gene has CDR1 SGDLS and CDR2 YYNGEE. The V gene lost 4 bases and the J gene lost 4 bases, with 11 bases spanning the gap. The CDR3 covers 13 residues. The CDR3 region has the DNA TGTGCCAGCAGCTCTGCGGAACCCTATGGCTACACCTTC. Translated, it gives CASSSAEPYGYTF.

The chain couples TRBV7-9 to TRBJ2-7, with 9 nucleotides matching TRBD2. The germline V gene has CDR1 SEHNR and CDR2 FQNEAQ (reference sequence). Unmatched junction bases numbered 7, after V lost 0 bases and J lost 4 bases. This CDR3 region has 16 residues. This CDR3 reads CASSLASGSRRYEQYF. The CDR3 DNA is TGTGCCAGCAGCTTAGCTAGCGGGAGTCGACGGTACGAGCAGTACTTC. The full variable domain, completed using reference TRBV7-9 and TRBJ2-7, is DTGVSQNPRHKITKRGQNVTFRCDPISEHNRLYWYRQTLGQGPEFLTYFQNEAQLEKSRLLSDRFSAERPKGSFSTLEIQRTEQGDSAMYLCASSLASGSRRYEQYFGPGTRLTVT.

In the case of this clone: Different DNA sequences within this sample yield the same CDR3. The chain joins TRBV28 to TRBJ2-7; D uncertain. The V end was cut by 3 bases, the J end by 0 bases, with 3 bases between. CDR3 length equals 12 residues. CDR1 is MDHEN and CDR2 is SYDVKM in the germline V gene. Here the CDR3 reads CASSFSSYEQYF. The CDR3 DNA sequence: TGTGCCAGCAGTTTCTCCTCCTACGAGCAGTACTTC.

The chain links TRBV27 to TRBJ2-7, with D perhaps given as TRBD1 or TRBD2 (6 bases each). Trimming took 0 bases from V and 1 from J, leaving 13 bases between them. Germline V CDR1 and CDR2: MNHEY, SMNVEV (reference sequence). This CDR3 contains 16 residues. The DNA for the CDR3 is TGTGCCAGCAGTTTATCGACCGGGGGCCTGTCCTACGAGCAGTACTTC. It encodes CASSLSTGGLSYEQYF.

This clone was detected once. The rearrangement uses TRBV7-9 and TRBJ2-7, with D uncertain. Germline values: CDR1 SEHNR, CDR2 FQNEAQ (reference sequence). The CDR3 runs to 13 residues. V lost 5 bases, J lost 2 bases, and 10 bases lay in between. The CDR3 reads CASSPVGPYEQYF. As DNA, the CDR3 is TGTGCCAGCAGCCCTGTGGGCCCCTACGAGCAGTACTTC.

The chain recombines TRBV2 with TRBJ2-1, with TRBD1 matching over 8 bases. From germline, CDR1 is SNHLY and CDR2 FYNNEI. This CDR3 spans 14 amino acids. Trimming removed 3 bases from V and 11 bases from J; junction bases left unmatched: 9. CDR3 sequence (DNA): TGTGCCAGCAGTGAGGACAGGGTAATTTTTCAGCAGTTCTTC. Translated, it gives CASSEDRVIFQQFF.

The chain carries TRBV29-1 and TRBJ2-1; 8 positions match TRBD2. V lost 3 bases to trimming and J lost 4 bases; unmatched junction nucleotides: 8. CDR3 length equals 15 residues. Germline V gives CDR1 SQVTM, CDR2 ANQGSEA. CDR3 in amino acids: CSVEPTSGAYNEQFF. CDR3 sequence (DNA): TGCAGCGTTGAGCCAACTAGCGGAGCGTACAATGAGCAGTTCTTC.

This clone has more than one count but fewer than ten. This chain links TRBV5-8 with TRBJ1-1; D uncertain. This CDR3 contains 13 residues. The germline V gene encodes CDR1 SGHTS and CDR2 YDEGEE. Trimming shortened V by 7 bases and J by 4 bases, and 14 bases separated the two germline ends. In nucleotides, the CDR3 is TGTGCCAGCCACGAAGTCCGCGGCACTGAAGCTTTCTTT. This gives the protein CASHEVRGTEAFF.

This sequence joins TRBV2 and TRBJ2-3; TRBD1 matches 10 bases. CDR3 size: 17 residues. Germline V gene data show CDR1 as SNHLY and CDR2 as FYNNEI. V was clipped by 2 bases and J by 6 bases; unmatched bases: 11. Here the CDR3 reads CASSETRTGGPPDTQYF. In DNA form, the CDR3 reads TGTGCCAGCAGTGAAACCCGGACAGGGGGGCCCCCGGATACGCAGTATTTT.

The genes are TRBV27 and TRBJ2-7; D is undetermined. There are 13 residues in the CDR3. Germline V gene data show CDR1 as MNHEY and CDR2 as SMNVEV (reference sequence). V gave up 2 bases and J gave up 5 bases, with 10 bases separating them. The chain's CDR3 is CASSLELSDEQYF. The CDR3 DNA reads as TGTGCCAGCAGTTTAGAACTTTCCGACGAGCAGTACTTC.

The chain couples TRBV7-9 to TRBJ2-5, with D uncertain. CDR1 SEHNR and CDR2 FQNEAQ come from the germline V gene (reference sequence). This CDR3 has 14 residues. Trimming removed 5 bases at V and 3 bases at J, with 13 bases between. The CDR3 here is CASSETGWEETQYF. Written as DNA, the CDR3 is TGTGCCAGCAGCGAAACTGGGTGGGAAGAGACCCAGTACTTC.

The chain recombines TRBV7-9 with TRBJ2-5; D perhaps matches TRBD1 (5 bases). Germline CDR1 reads SEHNR; CDR2 reads FQNEAQ (reference sequence). Trimming took 1 base from V and 7 from J, leaving 10 bases between them. The CDR3 totals 13 residues. CDR3 nucleotides: TGTGCCAGCAGCTTAGGACAGCCCGGGACCCAGTACTTC. Translated, it gives CASSLGQPGTQYF.

The table lists this clone with a few counts. This chain uses TRBV5-8 with TRBJ2-7; D unresolved. V gave up 1 base and J gave up 3 bases, with 8 bases separating them. Germline V lookup: CDR1 SGHTS, CDR2 YDEGEE. CDR3 size: 13 residues. The CDR3 loop is CASSLSRYYEQYF. For the CDR3, the DNA is TGTGCCAGCAGCTTGTCCAGGTACTACGAGCAGTACTTC.

The genes are TRBV7-9 and TRBJ2-1, with TRBD2 as a possible D gene (5 bases). The CDR3 totals 16 residues. Germline V gives CDR1 SEHNR, CDR2 FQNEAQ (reference sequence). With 5 bases removed from V and 3 bases from J, the gap between germline ends came to 17 bases. The CDR3 region has the DNA TGTGCCAGCAGCCCGCCAACAGCGGCTCTCTACAATGAGCAGTTCTTC. Translating gives CASSPPTAALYNEQFF.

The V call is TRBV29-1, the J call TRBJ2-7; unclear D gene. This CDR3 has 11 residues. Germline V CDR1 and CDR2: SQVTM, ANQGSEA. V lost 7 bases and J 7 bases, leaving 14 bases between the germline ends. DNA of the CDR3: TGCAGCGCCTTCTTGGGATGGGAGCAGTACTTC. The encoded protein is CSAFLGWEQYF.

This clone was detected once. V and J are TRBV5-6 and TRBJ2-4; D may correspond to TRBD1 or TRBD2 (6 bases each). This CDR3 region has 13 residues. Deletions cut 4 bases from V and 10 bases from J, with 15 bases between. Germline CDR1 is SGHDT and CDR2 is YYEEEE. The DNA for the CDR3 is TGTGCCAGCAGCCGAGGGGGGCTGGGGATTCAGTACTTC. Translated: CASSRGGLGIQYF. Full variable domain (rest looked up from reference TRBV5-6 and TRBJ2-4): DAGVTQSPTHLIKTRGQQVTLRCSPKSGHDTVSWYQQALGQGPQFIFQYYEEEERQRGNFPDRFSGHQFPNYSSELNVNALLLGDSALYLCASSRGGLGIQYFGAGTRLSVL.

The rearrangement uses TRBV7-8 and TRBJ2-1, with D perhaps matching TRBD2 (7 bases). With 6 bases removed from V and 4 bases from J, the gap between germline ends came to 19 bases. Germline V gives CDR1 SGHVS, CDR2 FQNEAQ. This CDR3 has 16 residues. This CDR3 reads CASSPGEGSGYNEQFF. In DNA, the CDR3 is TGTGCCAGCAGTCCAGGGGAGGGCTCGGGATACAATGAGCAGTTCTTC.

This clone appeared a single time. The gene calls are TRBV13 and TRBJ2-7; tentatively, D is TRBD1 (6 bases). Germline V lookup: CDR1 PRHDT, CDR2 FYEKMQ (reference sequence). The ends were cut back, 3 bases at V and 0 bases at J, with 12 bases in the middle. The CDR3 spans 15 residues. The CDR3 loop reads CASSLGDTGSYEQYF. In DNA, the CDR3 is TGTGCCAGCAGCTTGGGGGACACCGGCTCCTACGAGCAGTACTTC.

V usage is TRBV2 and J usage is TRBJ2-7; a weak D match, TRBD2 (6 bases). The ends were cut back, 5 bases at V and 2 bases at J, with 13 bases in the middle. Germline V CDR1 and CDR2: SNHLY, FYNNEI. The CDR3 spans 14 residues. This CDR3 reads CASSSMGLPYEQYF. The DNA of the CDR3 is TGTGCCAGCAGTTCCATGGGACTTCCCTACGAGCAGTACTTC.

The chain links TRBV2 to TRBJ2-1, with 10 bases lining up with TRBD2. CDR1 and CDR2 (germline): SNHLY, FYNNEI. This CDR3 has 12 amino acids. The ends lost 8 bases at V and 10 bases at J; junction bases unmatched: 5. In DNA form, the CDR3 reads TGTGCCAGCGGTCTAGCGGGAGACGAGCAGTTCTTC. Protein: CASGLAGDEQFF.

Concerning this clone itself: Other DNA sequences in this sample translate to the same CDR3. This chain links TRBV27 with TRBJ1-1, with TRBD1 as a possible D gene (5 bases). The CDR3 loop spans 14 amino acids. The germline V gene encodes CDR1 MNHEY and CDR2 SMNVEV (reference sequence). Trimming stripped 6 bases from V and 1 base from J, with 12 bases between. The CDR3 loop reads CASSVTQGNTEAFF. CDR3 bases: TGTGCCAGCAGCGTTACTCAGGGGAACACTGAAGCTTTCTTT.

The chain combines TRBV11-2 with TRBJ2-7, with D perhaps matching TRBD1 or TRBD2 (7 bases each). Germline V gene sequence: CDR1 SGHAT, CDR2 FQNNGV. Trimming cost V 5 bases and J 4 bases, with 24 bases left between them. The length of the CDR3 is 17 residues. CDR3 DNA sequence: TGTGCCAGCAGCGCACCCCAGCGGGGACAGAGAATGTACGAGCAGTACTTC. Translating it yields CASSAPQRGQRMYEQYF.

The rearrangement links TRBV18 to TRBJ2-7, with TRBD2 matching over 7 bases. From germline, CDR1 is KGHSH and CDR2 LQKENI. V lost 0 bases and J lost 3; bases outside the gene matches: 5. The CDR3 is 15 amino acids. Written as DNA, the CDR3 is TGTGCCAGCTCACCACCCAGGGAGGGACTCTACGAGCAGTACTTC. Translating gives CASSPPREGLYEQYF.

The rearrangement uses TRBV5-1 and TRBJ1-3, with 8 nucleotides matching TRBD1. The ends lost 0 bases at V and 0 bases at J; junction bases unmatched: 11. The CDR3 has 19 amino acids. Germline CDR1 SGHRS, CDR2 YFSETQ. The DNA for the CDR3 is TGCGCCAGCAGCTTGGAGGGGACAGGCCGAATACTCTCTGGAAACACCATATATTTT. Encoded protein: CASSLEGTGRILSGNTIYF.

The chain links TRBV13 to TRBJ1-2; D not certain. The germline V and J ends were trimmed by 0 bases and 3 bases, with 8 bases remaining between them. Germline CDR1 is PRHDT and CDR2 is FYEKMQ (reference sequence). The length of the CDR3 is 14 residues. The CDR3 DNA is TGTGCCAGCAGCTTAGGGGTATCAGACTATGGCTACACCTTC. Translation gives CASSLGVSDYGYTF.

J is TRBJ2-7 and V is TRBV7-9; D is perhaps TRBD1 or TRBD2 (5 bases each). Deletions cut 4 bases from V and 2 bases from J, with 18 bases between. In germline, CDR1 is SEHNR, CDR2 FQNEAQ (reference sequence). The CDR3 spans 16 residues. The CDR3 nucleotides are TGTGCCAGCAGCTCGACGACCGGGACCGAAACCTACGAGCAGTACTTC. Protein: CASSSTTGTETYEQYF.

The J gene is TRBJ2-7, the V gene TRBV4-3, with 7 positions matching TRBD2. Germline V gene lookup returns CDR1 LGHNA and CDR2 YSLEER. The CDR3 has 15 residues. Unmatched junction bases numbered 9, after V lost 4 bases and J lost 3 bases. The CDR3 nucleotides read TGCGCCAGCAGCCTTCAGACTAGCAAGAGCTACGAGCAGTACTTC. It codes for CASSLQTSKSYEQYF.

This clone was counted a single time. The same CDR3 can be traced to other DNA sequences in this sample. The rearrangement uses TRBV4-1 and TRBJ1-1; a possible D gene is TRBD1 (6 bases). CDR3 length: 14 amino acids. V lost 0 bases to trimming and J lost 4 bases, with 9 bases between them. Germline V CDR1 and CDR2: MGHRA, YSYEKL. CDR3 nucleotide sequence: TGCGCCAGCAGCCAAGAACAGGGTAGCACTGAAGCTTTCTTT. It yields the protein CASSQEQGSTEAFF.

The chain has TRBV7-6 and TRBJ2-1; 10 bases line up with TRBD1. The V gene's germline CDR1 is SGHVS and CDR2 FNYEAQ. The CDR3 has 13 residues. The J segment lost 6 bases and the V segment lost 6 bases, leaving 2 bases of the junction unmatched. The CDR3 here is CASSRDRGNEQFF. Written as DNA, the CDR3 is TGTGCCAGCAGTCGGGACAGGGGCAATGAGCAGTTCTTC.